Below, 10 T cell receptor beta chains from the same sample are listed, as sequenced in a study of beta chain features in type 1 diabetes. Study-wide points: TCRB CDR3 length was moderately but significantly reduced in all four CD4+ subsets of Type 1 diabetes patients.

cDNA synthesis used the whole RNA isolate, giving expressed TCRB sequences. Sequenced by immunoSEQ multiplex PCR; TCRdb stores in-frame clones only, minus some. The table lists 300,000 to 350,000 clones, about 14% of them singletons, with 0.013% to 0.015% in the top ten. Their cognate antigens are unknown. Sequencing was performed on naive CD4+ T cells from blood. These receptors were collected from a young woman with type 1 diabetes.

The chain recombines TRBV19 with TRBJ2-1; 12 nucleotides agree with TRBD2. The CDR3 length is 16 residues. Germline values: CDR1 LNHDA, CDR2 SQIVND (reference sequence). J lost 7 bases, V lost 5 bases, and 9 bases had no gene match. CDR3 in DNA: TGTGCCAGTAGTCGACCCGAGGGGACTAGCGGGAATGAGCAGTTCTTC. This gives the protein CASSRPEGTSGNEQFF. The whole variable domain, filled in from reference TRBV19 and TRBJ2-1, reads DGGITQSPKYLFRKEGQNVTLSCEQNLNHDAMYWYRQDPGQGLRLIYYSQIVNDFQKGDIAEGYSVSREKKESFPLTVTSAQKNPTAFYLCASSRPEGTSGNEQFFGPGTRLTVL.

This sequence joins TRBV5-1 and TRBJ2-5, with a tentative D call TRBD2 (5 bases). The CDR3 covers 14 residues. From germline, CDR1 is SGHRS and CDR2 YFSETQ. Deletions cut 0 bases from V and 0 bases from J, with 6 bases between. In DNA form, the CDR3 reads TGCGCCAGCAGCTTGGGCGGGTACCAAGAGACCCAGTACTTC. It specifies CASSLGGYQETQYF. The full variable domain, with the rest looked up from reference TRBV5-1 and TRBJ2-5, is KAGVTQTPRYLIKTRGQQVTLSCSPISGHRSVSWYQQTPGQGLQFLFEYFSETQRNKGNFPGRFSGRQFSNSRSEMNVSTLELGDSALYLCASSLGGYQETQYFGPGTRLLVL.

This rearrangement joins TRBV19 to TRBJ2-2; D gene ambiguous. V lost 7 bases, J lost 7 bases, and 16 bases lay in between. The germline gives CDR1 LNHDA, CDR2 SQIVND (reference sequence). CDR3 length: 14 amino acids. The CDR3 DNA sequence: TGTGCCAGTACCCATGAGGCCGTTCGCGGGGAGCTGTTTTTT. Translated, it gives CASTHEAVRGELFF.

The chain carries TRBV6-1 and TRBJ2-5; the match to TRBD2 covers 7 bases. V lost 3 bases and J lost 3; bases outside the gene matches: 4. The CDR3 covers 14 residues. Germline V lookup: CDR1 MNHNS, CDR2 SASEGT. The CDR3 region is CASSEPGGEETQYF. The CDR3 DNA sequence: TGTGCCAGCAGTGAGCCGGGGGGAGAAGAGACCCAGTACTTC.

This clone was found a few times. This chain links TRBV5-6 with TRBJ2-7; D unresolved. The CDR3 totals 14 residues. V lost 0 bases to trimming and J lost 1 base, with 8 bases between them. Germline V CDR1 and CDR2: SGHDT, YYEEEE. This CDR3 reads CASSLAGISYEQYV. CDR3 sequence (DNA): TGTGCCAGCAGCTTGGCAGGAATTTCCTACGAGCAGTACGTC.

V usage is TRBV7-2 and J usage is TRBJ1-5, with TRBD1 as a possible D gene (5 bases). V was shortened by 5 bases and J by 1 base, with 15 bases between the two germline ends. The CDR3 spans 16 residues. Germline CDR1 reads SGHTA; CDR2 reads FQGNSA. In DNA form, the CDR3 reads TGTGCCAGCAGCCGGGACGGGGGGAACAGCAATCAGCCCCAGCATTTT. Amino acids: CASSRDGGNSNQPQHF. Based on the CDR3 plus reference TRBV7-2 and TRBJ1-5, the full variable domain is GAGVSQSPSNKVTEKGKDVELRCDPISGHTALYWYRQSLGQGLEFLIYFQGNSAPDKSGLPSDRFSAERTGGSVSTLTIQRTQQEDSAVYLCASSRDGGNSNQPQHFGDGTRLSIL.

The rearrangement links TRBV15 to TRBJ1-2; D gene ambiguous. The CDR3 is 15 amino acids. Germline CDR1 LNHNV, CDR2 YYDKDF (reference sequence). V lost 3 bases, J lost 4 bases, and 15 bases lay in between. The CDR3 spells CATSSGSVPIYGYTF. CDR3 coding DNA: TGTGCCACCAGCAGCGGGTCAGTCCCCATCTATGGCTACACCTTC.

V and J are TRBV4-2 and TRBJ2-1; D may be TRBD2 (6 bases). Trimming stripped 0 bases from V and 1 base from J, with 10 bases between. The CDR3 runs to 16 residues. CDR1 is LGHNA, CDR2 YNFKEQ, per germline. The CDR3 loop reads CASSQDWAGSYNEQFF. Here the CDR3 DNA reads TGTGCCAGCAGCCAAGATTGGGCGGGATCCTACAATGAGCAGTTCTTC.

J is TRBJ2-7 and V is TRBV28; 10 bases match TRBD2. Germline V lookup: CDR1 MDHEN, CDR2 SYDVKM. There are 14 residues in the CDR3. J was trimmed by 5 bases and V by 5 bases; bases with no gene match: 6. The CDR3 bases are TGTGCCAGCAGTGTCCGAGGACTAGCGGACGAGCAGTACTTC. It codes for CASSVRGLADEQYF.

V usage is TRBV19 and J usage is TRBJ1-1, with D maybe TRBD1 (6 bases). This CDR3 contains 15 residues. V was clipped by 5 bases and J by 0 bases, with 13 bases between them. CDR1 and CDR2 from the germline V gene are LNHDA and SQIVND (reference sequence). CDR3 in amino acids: CASSLSGHMNTEAFF. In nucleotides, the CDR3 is TGTGCCAGTAGTTTATCGGGACATATGAACACTGAAGCTTTCTTT. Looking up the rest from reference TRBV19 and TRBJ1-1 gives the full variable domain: DGGITQSPKYLFRKEGQNVTLSCEQNLNHDAMYWYRQDPGQGLRLIYYSQIVNDFQKGDIAEGYSVSREKKESFPLTVTSAQKNPTAFYLCASSLSGHMNTEAFFGQGTRLTVV.